This T cell receptor (beta chain) was profiled in a study of blood T cells in healthy people across ages. Germline V gene lookup returns CDR1 LGHNA and CDR2 YSLEER. Trimming at V came to 1 base and at J to 4 bases, leaving 1 base not matched to a gene. The CDR3 is made up of 14 amino acids. Study conclusions and caveats: Per million T cells, TCR beta diversity dropped roughly linearly as age increased. The long-lived group displayed more naive CD4+ cells, plus higher diversity, than the aged donors did.

A J-beta primer mix and a sample-barcoded 5' primer were used in a second PCR of roughly 6 to 12 cycles. Individual samples furnished no less than 3 million CDR3-containing paired-end reads apiece. TCRdb itself ran the 5' RACE reads through MiXCR, one entry per CDR3 protein. Of hundreds of thousands of distinct CDR3 sequences listed, 45% to 50% were seen once; the top ten hold roughly a third. Researchers collected around 11 milliliters of peripheral blood from every single donor. This clonotype was detected only once. Its target is not known. The receptor was derived from a woman in her sixties or seventies in good health. The chain is built from TRBV4-3 and TRBJ1-5; 7 bases are a match to TRBD1. Material: blood. As DNA, the CDR3 is TGCGCCAGCAGCCAAGGGGGACAGAATCAGCCCCAGCATTTT. Its protein product is CASSQGGQNQPQHF.